A selection of T cell receptor beta chains follows, all from one sample in a study of technical replicates of blood from a handful of donors. The protocol was immunoSEQ multiplex PCR, while the TCRdb copy is restricted to in-frame clones and leaves out a portion. The sample lists around 80,000 clones; around nine tenths were seen once. Sequencing was performed on T cells isolated from PBMCs. The receptor set was obtained from a human donor in good health. The CDR3 runs from the conserved cysteine through the conserved F or W. D genes are given only for firm matches. Clone size is not always given. Where it is, it says once, few, many or a class for expanded clones.

J gene,V gene,D gene,clone size,CDR3 DNA,CDR3 protein
TRBJ1-1,TRBV5-6,.,.,TGTGCCAGCAACTCGGTTGCGGGCACTGAAGCTTTCTTT,CASNSVAGTEAFF
TRBJ2-7,TRBV28,.,.,TGTGCCAGCAGGCAGAACTACGAGCAGTACTTC,CASRQNYEQYF
TRBJ2-7,TRBV5-1,.,.,TGCGCCAGCCGACCCACCGGGGGTCCTAGGGAGCAGTACTTC,CASRPTGGPREQYF
TRBJ2-1,TRBV6-5,TRBD2,once,TGTGCCAGCAGTTACTCGTCTAGCGGGGGACACAATGAGCAGTTCTTC,CASSYSSSGGHNEQFF
TRBJ2-7,TRBV28,TRBD2,.,TGTGCCAGCAGTAAGGCGGGGGGCAGCTACGAGCAGTACTTC,CASSKAGGSYEQYF
TRBJ1-1,TRBV7-2,.,.,TGTGCCAGCAGCCTGACGGGAGGAATGAACACTGAAGCTTTCTTT,CASSLTGGMNTEAFF
TRBJ1-3,TRBV6-5,.,.,TGTGCCAGCGCAGAAGCGGGGGCCTCTGGAAACACCATATATTTT,CASAEAGASGNTIYF
TRBJ1-6,TRBV10-2,TRBD1,.,TGCGCCAGCAGTCGGGGACAGGGGTTGTCATCACCCCTCCACTTT,CASSRGQGLSSPLHF
TRBJ1-6,TRBV5-1,TRBD1,few,TGCGCCAGCAGCTTGGCCGAATTTTCAGGGGGTCGGGATAATTCACCCCTCCACTTT,CASSLAEFSGGRDNSPLHF
TRBJ1-5,TRBV19,TRBD1,few,TGTGCCAGTAGTCCCTCCGGGACAGGTTATCAGCCCCAGCATTTT,CASSPSGTGYQPQHF
TRBJ1-4,TRBV5-1,.,.,TGCGCCAGCAGCTCACGGACTCGGAATGAAAAACTGTTTTTT,CASSSRTRNEKLFF
TRBJ1-5,TRBV7-6,.,.,TGTGCCAGCAGCCGGGGAACCGATAGCAATCAGCCCCAGCATTTT,CASSRGTDSNQPQHF
TRBJ2-5,TRBV11-3,TRBD2,.,TGTGCCAGCAGCCGCGGGGCCGGGACTAGAGGGCGAGAGACCCAGTACTTC,CASSRGAGTRGRETQYF
TRBJ2-3,TRBV28,TRBD2,.,TGTGCGTGCGGGAGTTGGGCAGATACGCAGTATTTT,CACGSWADTQYF
TRBJ2-2,TRBV7-7,TRBD2,.,TGTGCCAGCAGCTTGATAGCGGGGCCGAACACCGGGGAGCTGTTTTTT,CASSLIAGPNTGELFF
TRBJ2-1,TRBV6-5,TRBD2,once,TGTGCCAGCAGTAGCGGGAGCACCTACAATGAGCAGTTCTTC,CASSSGSTYNEQFF
TRBJ2-7,TRBV18,.,.,TGTGCCAGCTCACCGGAGGTCTACTACGAGCAGTACTTC,CASSPEVYYEQYF
TRBJ2-1,TRBV5-6,.,.,TGTGCCAGCAGTCATTCCCCCAATGAGCAGTTCTTC,CASSHSPNEQFF
TRBJ1-5,TRBV2,TRBD1,.,TGTGCCAGCAGTCAGACAGGGTCGGATCAGCCCCAGCATTTT,CASSQTGSDQPQHF
TRBJ1-1,TRBV28,.,.,TGTGCCAGCAGTTTCCACCTAGTTGCAGCTTTCTTT,CASSFHLVAAFF
TRBJ2-1,TRBV4-1,TRBD1,.,TGCGCCAGCAGCCAAGCTACCGGGACAGGACCACAGGAGCAGTTCTTC,CASSQATGTGPQEQFF
TRBJ2-1,TRBV29-1,.,many,TGCAGCGTTGCGAGGTCGGGTGAGCAGTTCTTC,CSVARSGEQFF
TRBJ2-7,TRBV25-1,.,.,TGTGCCAGCAGCCAGGGGTGGTACGAGCAGTACTTC,CASSQGWYEQYF
TRBJ2-1,TRBV4-2,.,.,TGTGCCAGCAGCCAAGATGGGGGGGCTGGCTACAATGAGCAGTTCTTC,CASSQDGGAGYNEQFF
TRBJ2-7,TRBV7-2,.,.,TGTGCCAGCAGCTTAGCAGACACCCCCTACGAGCAGTACTTC,CASSLADTPYEQYF
TRBJ2-3,TRBV6-1,.,.,TGTGCCAGCAGTGAATTCAGGGGACGCACAGATACGCAGTATTTT,CASSEFRGRTDTQYF
TRBJ1-1,TRBV18,.,.,TGTGCCAGCTCAACGACAGTCATGAACACTGAAGCTTTCTTT,CASSTTVMNTEAFF
TRBJ1-2,TRBV4-1,TRBD1,.,TGCGCCAGCAGCCACATTGACAGGGAGGATGGCTACACCTTC,CASSHIDREDGYTF
TRBJ2-5,TRBV5-1,.,.,TGCGCCAGCAGCGTGACTAGAATGGAGACCCAGTACTTC,CASSVTRMETQYF
TRBJ2-5,TRBV4-1,TRBD2,.,TGCGCCAGCAGCCAAAGGGCGGGAGGTTTAGAGACCCAGTACTTC,CASSQRAGGLETQYF
TRBJ1-1,TRBV5-4,.,.,TGTGCCAGCAGCTTGGGAGATGAACTCGATACTACAGAAGCTTTCTTT,CASSLGDELDTTEAFF